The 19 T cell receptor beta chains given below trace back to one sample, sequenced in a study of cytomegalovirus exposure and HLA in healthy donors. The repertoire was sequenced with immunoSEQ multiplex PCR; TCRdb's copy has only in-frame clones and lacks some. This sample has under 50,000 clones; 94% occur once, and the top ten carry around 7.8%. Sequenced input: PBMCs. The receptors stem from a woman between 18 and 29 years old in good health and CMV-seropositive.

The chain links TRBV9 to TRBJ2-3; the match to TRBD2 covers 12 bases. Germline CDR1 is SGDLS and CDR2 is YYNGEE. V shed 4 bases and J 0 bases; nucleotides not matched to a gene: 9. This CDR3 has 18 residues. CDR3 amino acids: CASSFGLAGTSSTDTQYF. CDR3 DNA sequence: TGTGCCAGCAGCTTCGGACTAGCGGGGACTTCTAGCACAGATACGCAGTATTTT.

In DNA form, the CDR3 reads TGTGCCAGCAGCTCCGTCTCCTACGAGCAGTACTTC. This encodes CASSSVSYEQYF. The chain uses TRBV7-2 and TRBJ2-7; D is undetermined. The CDR3 is 12 residues long. V was cut by 4 bases and J by 0 bases, with 4 bases left in between. Germline V gives CDR1 SGHTA, CDR2 FQGNSA. Full variable domain (missing parts from reference TRBV7-2 and TRBJ2-7): GAGVSQSPSNKVTEKGKDVELRCDPISGHTALYWYRQSLGQGLEFLIYFQGNSAPDKSGLPSDRFSAERTGGSVSTLTIQRTQQEDSAVYLCASSSVSYEQYFGPGTRLTVT.

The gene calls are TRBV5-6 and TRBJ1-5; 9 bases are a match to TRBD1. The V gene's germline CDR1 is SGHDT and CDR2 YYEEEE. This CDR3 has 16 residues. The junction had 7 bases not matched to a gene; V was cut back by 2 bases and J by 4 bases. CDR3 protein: CASSLRGQGGNQPQHF. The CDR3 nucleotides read TGTGCCAGCAGCTTAAGGGGACAGGGAGGTAATCAGCCCCAGCATTTT.

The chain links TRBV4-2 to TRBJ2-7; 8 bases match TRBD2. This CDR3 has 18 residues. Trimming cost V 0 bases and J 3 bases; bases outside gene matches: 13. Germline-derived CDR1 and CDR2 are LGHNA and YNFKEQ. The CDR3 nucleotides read TGTGCCAGCAGCCAAGATCTGGGTGTCAGTAGCGGGAACTACGAGCAGTACTTC. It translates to CASSQDLGVSSGNYEQYF.

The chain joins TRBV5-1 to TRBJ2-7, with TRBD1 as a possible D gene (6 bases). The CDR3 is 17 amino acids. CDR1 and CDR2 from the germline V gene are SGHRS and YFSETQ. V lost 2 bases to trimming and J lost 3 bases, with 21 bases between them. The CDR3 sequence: CASSLRGQSISSYEQYF. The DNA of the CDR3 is TGCGCCAGCAGCTTAAGAGGACAGAGCATTTCAAGCTACGAGCAGTACTTC.

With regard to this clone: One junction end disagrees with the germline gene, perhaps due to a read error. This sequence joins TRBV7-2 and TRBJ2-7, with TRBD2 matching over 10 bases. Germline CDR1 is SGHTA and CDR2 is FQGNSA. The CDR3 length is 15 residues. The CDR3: CASSVAGGSPYEQYF. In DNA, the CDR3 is TGTGCCAGCAGCGTAGCGGGAGGAAGCCCCTACGAGCAGTACTTC.

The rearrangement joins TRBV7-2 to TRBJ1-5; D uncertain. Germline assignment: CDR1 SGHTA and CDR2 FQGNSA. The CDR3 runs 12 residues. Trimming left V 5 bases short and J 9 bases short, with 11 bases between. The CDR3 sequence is CASSPTSGPQHF. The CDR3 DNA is TGTGCCAGCAGCCCCACGTCGGGGCCCCAGCATTTT.

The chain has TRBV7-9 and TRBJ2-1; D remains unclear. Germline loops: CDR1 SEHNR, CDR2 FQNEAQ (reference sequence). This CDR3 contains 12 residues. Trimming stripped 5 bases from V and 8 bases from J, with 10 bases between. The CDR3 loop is CASSRQEDEQFF. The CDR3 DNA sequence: TGTGCCAGCAGCCGTCAGGAAGATGAGCAGTTCTTC.

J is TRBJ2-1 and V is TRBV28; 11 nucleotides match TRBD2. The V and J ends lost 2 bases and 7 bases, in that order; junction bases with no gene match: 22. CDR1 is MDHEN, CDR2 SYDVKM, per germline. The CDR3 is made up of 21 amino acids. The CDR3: CASSLPLLAGEGVRVGNEQFF. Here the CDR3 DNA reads TGTGCCAGCAGTTTACCTCTACTAGCGGGAGAAGGGGTCCGGGTTGGGAATGAGCAGTTCTTC.

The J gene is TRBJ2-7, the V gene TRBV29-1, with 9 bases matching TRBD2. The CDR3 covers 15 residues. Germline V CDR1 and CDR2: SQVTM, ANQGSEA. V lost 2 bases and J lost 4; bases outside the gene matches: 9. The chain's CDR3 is CSVERREGLVYEQYF. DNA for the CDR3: TGCAGCGTTGAAAGGCGGGAGGGCCTAGTGTACGAGCAGTACTTC.

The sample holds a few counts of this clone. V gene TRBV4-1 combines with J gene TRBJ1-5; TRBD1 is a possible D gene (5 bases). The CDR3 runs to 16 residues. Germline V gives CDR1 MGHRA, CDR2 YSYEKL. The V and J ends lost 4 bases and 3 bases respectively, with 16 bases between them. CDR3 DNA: TGCGCCAGCAGCCCACTTTTTGCGGGGGACAATCAGCCCCAGCATTTT. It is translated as CASSPLFAGDNQPQHF.

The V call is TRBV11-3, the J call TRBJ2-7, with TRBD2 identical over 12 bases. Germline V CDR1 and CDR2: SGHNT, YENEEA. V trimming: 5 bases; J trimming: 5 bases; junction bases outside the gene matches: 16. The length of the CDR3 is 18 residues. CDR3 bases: TGTGCCAGCAGCCCCCACCGACTAGCGGGAGCTCGTGTCCACGAGCAGTACTTC. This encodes CASSPHRLAGARVHEQYF.

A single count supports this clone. CDR3 coding DNA: TGTGCCAGCAGCTATCTCGGGACAGACGCCTACGAGCAGTACTTC. It yields the protein CASSYLGTDAYEQYF. V usage is TRBV7-6 and J usage is TRBJ2-7; TRBD1 aligns across 7 bases. CDR1 and CDR2 (germline): SGHVS, FNYEAQ. The J segment lost 2 bases and the V segment lost 4 bases, leaving 8 bases of the junction unmatched. The CDR3 sequence is 15 residues long.

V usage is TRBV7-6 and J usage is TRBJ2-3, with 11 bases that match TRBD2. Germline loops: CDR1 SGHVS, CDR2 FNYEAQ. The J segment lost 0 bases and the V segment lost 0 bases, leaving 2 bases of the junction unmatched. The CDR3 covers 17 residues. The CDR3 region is CASSLARTSGSTDTQYF. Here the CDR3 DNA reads TGTGCCAGCAGCTTAGCCAGGACTAGCGGGAGCACAGATACGCAGTATTTT.

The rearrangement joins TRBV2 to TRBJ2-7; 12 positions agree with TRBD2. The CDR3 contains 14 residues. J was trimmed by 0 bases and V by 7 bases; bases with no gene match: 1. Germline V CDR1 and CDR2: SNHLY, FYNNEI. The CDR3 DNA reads TGTGCCAGCAAGACTAGCGGGGGCTCCTACGAGCAGTACTTC. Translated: CASKTSGGSYEQYF.

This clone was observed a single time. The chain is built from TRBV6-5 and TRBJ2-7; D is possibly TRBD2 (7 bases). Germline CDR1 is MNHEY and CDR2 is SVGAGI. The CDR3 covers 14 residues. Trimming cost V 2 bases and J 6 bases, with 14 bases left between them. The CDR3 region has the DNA TGTGCCAGCAGTTACGGGGCAGGGGAGGGCGAGCAGTACTTC. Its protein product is CASSYGAGEGEQYF.

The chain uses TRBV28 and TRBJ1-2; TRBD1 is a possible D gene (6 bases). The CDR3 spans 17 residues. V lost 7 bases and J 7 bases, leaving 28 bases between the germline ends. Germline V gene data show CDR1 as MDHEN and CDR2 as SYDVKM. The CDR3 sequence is CASTSPPGALGPPGYTF. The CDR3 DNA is TGTGCCAGCACCTCTCCCCCAGGGGCCCTGGGACCTCCTGGCTACACCTTC.

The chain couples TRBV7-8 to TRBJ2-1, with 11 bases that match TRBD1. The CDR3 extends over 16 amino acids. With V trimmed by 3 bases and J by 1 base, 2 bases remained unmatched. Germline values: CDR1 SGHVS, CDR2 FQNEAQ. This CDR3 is CASSLGQGVSYNEQFF. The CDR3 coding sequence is TGTGCCAGCAGCTTGGGACAGGGGGTGTCCTACAATGAGCAGTTCTTC.

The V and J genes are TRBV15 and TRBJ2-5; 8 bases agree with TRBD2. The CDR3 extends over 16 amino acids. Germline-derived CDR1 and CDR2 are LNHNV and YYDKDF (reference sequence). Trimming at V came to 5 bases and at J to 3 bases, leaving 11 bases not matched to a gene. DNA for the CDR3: TGTGCCACCAGCCACGTTACTAGCGGACACAAAGAGACCCAGTACTTC. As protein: CATSHVTSGHKETQYF.